The sample holds a few counts of the clone carrying this T cell receptor (beta chain). Its antigen is as yet unknown. Molecular barcoding with unique molecular identifiers was used for the TCRbeta library. TCRdb processed the PCR reads anew with MiXCR; each CDR3 protein has one entry. The sample has hundreds of thousands of distinct CDR3 sequences, about 12% seen once; the top ten hold 0.79%. This sample was included in a study of T-cell reconstitution after alpha-beta-depleted transplantation in children. Notes on the study in general: Reportedly, alpha-beta T cells present about two months post-transplant originated from several hundred expanded clones of graft origin. A year post-transplant, T-cell counts and diversity derived mostly from newly produced T cells. It was surviving recipient T cells and thymic progenitors that gave some patients high TCRbeta diversity at day 60.

Germline CDR1 reads LGHNA; CDR2 reads YNFKEQ. The CDR3 extends over 14 amino acids. Trimming pared 0 bases from V and 2 bases from J, leaving 8 bases between. This sample comprised PBMCs, obtained before TCRalphabeta/CD19-depleted stem cell transplant. The chain links TRBV4-2 to TRBJ2-7, with a tentative D call TRBD2 (5 bases). The sequence was collected from a girl aged 2-10 years with congenital amegakaryocytic thrombocytopenia, due to receive a stem cell transplant. CDR3 protein: CASSQERVTYEQYF. The CDR3 bases are TGTGCCAGCAGCCAAGAGCGGGTTACCTACGAGCAGTACTTC.